This T cell receptor beta chain was observed in a study of CD8 T cells in ankylosing spondylitis. In making TCR beta libraries, quantitative 5'-RACE with molecular barcodes was used. One entry per CDR3 protein results from TCRdb running MiXCR on the 5' RACE reads. The sample has under 170,000 distinct CDR3 sequences, around 42% seen once. From germline, CDR1 is SNHLY and CDR2 FYNNEI. The junction had 5 bases not matched to a gene; V was cut back by 0 bases and J by 4 bases. The CDR3 has 17 residues. For this clonotype: Its cognate antigen is unknown.

Study-wide results and limits: Clones linked to disease, bearing a CD8+ phenotype, were relatively rare in peripheral blood. Blood from ankylosing spondylitis patients appeared to carry a characteristic roughly 8-variant TCR beta motif. Existing reports had already noted some motif variants in reactive arthritis synovial fluid and blood.

V and J are TRBV2 and TRBJ2-2; 10 bases line up with TRBD1. Sequencing input: synovial fluid, either unsorted or a sorted T cell fraction (not recorded which). This clonotype originated in a male donor with ankylosing spondylitis. CDR3 in DNA: TGTGCCAGCAGTGAAGCCCGGGACAGGGGTTCCACCGGGGAGCTGTTTTTT. Protein: CASSEARDRGSTGELFF.